A selection of T cell receptor beta chains follows, all from one sample in a study of blood T cell repertoires in COVID-19. Assay: immunoSEQ multiplex PCR; the TCRdb copy retains only in-frame clones and omits some. The sample contains some 48,000 clones, roughly 90% of which appear only once. The source material was peripheral blood. These receptors were collected from a man in his 70s with active COVID-19. Each CDR3 is given with its conserved first and last residue. The D gene is left open where the match is weak. Not every row has a clone size; where given, it reads once, few, many or a size class.

cdr3_nt cdr3_aa clone_size j_call v_call d_call
TGTGCCAGCAGTCCTCAGACAGGGGGCCTCCGCAATGAGCAGTTCTTC CASSPQTGGLRNEQFF . TRBJ2-1 TRBV28 TRBD1
TGTGCCAGCGGGCCGGGGCAGCCCCAGCATTTT CASGPGQPQHF once TRBJ1-5 TRBV6-6 .
TGTGCCAGTAGAGGGACAGGTTACCTCACAGATACGCAGTATTTT CASRGTGYLTDTQYF . TRBJ2-3 TRBV19 TRBD1
TGTGCCAGTAGTACCCCCGGGACTAGCGGGAGAGGCGAGCAGTACTTC CASSTPGTSGRGEQYF . TRBJ2-7 TRBV19 TRBD2
TGTGCCAGCAGTTCCCCCTATGGGAGGGGCCGGACCTACGAGCAGTACTTC CASSSPYGRGRTYEQYF few TRBJ2-7 TRBV28 TRBD2
TGTGCCAGCAGGGGGACAGGGAACACTGAAGCTTTCTTT CASRGTGNTEAFF . TRBJ1-1 TRBV6-5 TRBD1
TGTGCCACCAGCCCACCAGGGGCAGCCTATGGCTACACCTTC CATSPPGAAYGYTF . TRBJ1-2 TRBV24-1 .
TGTGCCAGCAGATGGACTGGTCAGCCCCAGCATTTT CASRWTGQPQHF . TRBJ1-5 TRBV6-5 .
TGTGCCACGGGACAGGGGTTCCCTGCTATCGGCTACACCTTC CATGQGFPAIGYTF few TRBJ1-2 TRBV18 TRBD1
TGTGCCACCCGCCTAGCGAACACCGGGGAGCTGTTTTTT CATRLANTGELFF . TRBJ2-2 TRBV24-1 .
TGTGCCAGCAGCTCGGACAGGAGGGGTTTGAACACTGAAGCTTTCTTT CASSSDRRGLNTEAFF . TRBJ1-1 TRBV11-2 TRBD1
TGTGCCAGCAGCTTAAGAGGACTAATCGGAAAGACCCAGTACTTC CASSLRGLIGKTQYF . TRBJ2-5 TRBV7-8 .
TGTGCCAGCTCTCCGGACAGGATCCACGAGCAGTACTTC CASSPDRIHEQYF few TRBJ2-7 TRBV18 TRBD1
TGTGCCAGCAGTTACGGTTGGACACGCAATCAGCCCCAGCATTTT CASSYGWTRNQPQHF . TRBJ1-5 TRBV6-2/TRBV6-3 .
TGTGCCAGCAGCTTAGCCGGGAGGAGCTCCTACGAGCAGTACTTC CASSLAGRSSYEQYF . TRBJ2-7 TRBV7-8 TRBD2
TGTGCCAGCAGCTTGAGCAGACAACATGGCTACACCTTC CASSLSRQHGYTF . TRBJ1-2 TRBV5-8 .
TGTGCCAGCTCAGGAGCGGAAACAGATACGCAGTATTTT CASSGAETDTQYF . TRBJ2-3 TRBV18 .
TGCGCCAGCAGCCAAGCCAGGTTCAACAATCAGCCCCAGCATTTT CASSQARFNNQPQHF . TRBJ1-5 TRBV4-1 .
TGCGCCAGCAGCTTGTGGGGGCCCGGAGAGACCCAGTACTTC CASSLWGPGETQYF . TRBJ2-5 TRBV5-1 .
TGTGCCACCAGTGATTTTAGTACCCCCTACGAGCAGTACTTC CATSDFSTPYEQYF . TRBJ2-7 TRBV24-1 .
TGTGCCAGCAGCCCACTAGCGGGAATCACAGATACGCAGTATTTT CASSPLAGITDTQYF once TRBJ2-3 TRBV7-3 TRBD2
TGTGCCAGCAGCTTACTAGCGGGGGTTTACAATGAGCAGTTCTTC CASSLLAGVYNEQFF . TRBJ2-1 TRBV28 TRBD2
TGTGCCAGCAGCCAAGATTGGCCCGTCCTAGAAACTACCGGGGAGCTGTTTTTT CASSQDWPVLETTGELFF . TRBJ2-2 TRBV4-2 .
TGTGCCAGCAGTTCCCCACTGAGCGGGAGCTCCTACGAGCAGTACTTC CASSSPLSGSSYEQYF . TRBJ2-7 TRBV28 TRBD2
TGTGCCAGCAGCATGACAGGGCAAACCACTGAAGCTTTCTTT CASSMTGQTTEAFF . TRBJ1-1 TRBV7-2 TRBD1
TGTGCCAGCAGCTTACAGGGGTACACTGAAGCTTTCTTT CASSLQGYTEAFF . TRBJ1-1 TRBV7-2 .
TGCGCCAGCAGCTCGGGTCTTCGGCAGGGCTACACCTTC CASSSGLRQGYTF few TRBJ1-2 TRBV5-1 .
TGTGCCAGCAGCGGCGTCGGCGGGGGGTTCGGTGAGCAGTTCTTC CASSGVGGGFGEQFF . TRBJ2-1 TRBV7-8 TRBD2
TGCGCCAGCAGCCAAGTTGACAGGGGGACCGGGGAGCTGTTTTTT CASSQVDRGTGELFF . TRBJ2-2 TRBV4-3 TRBD1
TGTGCCAGTAGTAGGCGTCGTGCAACCCGGGGCTATGGCTACACCTTC CASSRRRATRGYGYTF . TRBJ1-2 TRBV19 .
TGTGCCAGCACCGACCGGCCTAGCGGGAGCTCCTACAATGAGCAGTTCTTC CASTDRPSGSSYNEQFF . TRBJ2-1 TRBV9 TRBD2
TGTGCCAGCAGTCGCCCTGGGGACAGCTCGTCCTACGAGCAGTACTTC CASSRPGDSSSYEQYF . TRBJ2-7 TRBV5-4 TRBD1
TGTGCCACCAGCACCCCATCATGGCCCCGCACAGATACGCAGTATTTT CATSTPSWPRTDTQYF . TRBJ2-3 TRBV15 .
TGCGCCAGCAGCCAACAACAGGGGGATAATTCACCCCTCCACTTT CASSQQQGDNSPLHF . TRBJ1-6 TRBV4-1 TRBD1
TGTGCCAGCAGCGAAGGGGGAAGCTCCTACGAGCAGTACTTC CASSEGGSSYEQYF . TRBJ2-7 TRBV9 .
TGTGCCAGCAGGAACAGGGGGCTGGGGGTTAGCAATCAGCCCCAGCATTTT CASRNRGLGVSNQPQHF . TRBJ1-5 TRBV27 TRBD1
TGTGCCAGCAGTTCCGGGATATCAGATACGCAGTATTTT CASSSGISDTQYF . TRBJ2-3 TRBV28 .
TGTGCCAGTAGTATGGGGGACAGGGTTAACGATGAGCAGTTCTTC CASSMGDRVNDEQFF once TRBJ2-1 TRBV19 TRBD1
TGTGCTAGCAGCTTTACAGGGCCAGGGGAGACCCAGTACTTC CASSFTGPGETQYF . TRBJ2-5 TRBV7-7 .
TGTGCCAGCAGCCCAAGCATCCGGGACAGGGGGGAGCCTGAAGCTTTCTTT CASSPSIRDRGEPEAFF . TRBJ1-1 TRBV3-1/TRBV3-2 TRBD1
TGCGCCAGCAGCCAAGTTTTCCGAGTACAGGGGTCCTTTGACGAGCAGTACTTC CASSQVFRVQGSFDEQYF once TRBJ2-7 TRBV4-3 TRBD1
TGTGCCAGCAGGAAGGGGGCTGGTACCGGGGAGCTGTTTTTT CASRKGAGTGELFF . TRBJ2-2 TRBV28 TRBD1
TGTGCCAGCAGCCTCACAGGGGGCGATAATTCACCCCTCCACTTT CASSLTGGDNSPLHF . TRBJ1-6 TRBV7-3 TRBD1
TGCGCCAGCAGCCACCGGGACAGGGTCCACGAGCAGTACTTC CASSHRDRVHEQYF . TRBJ2-7 TRBV5-1 TRBD1
TGCGCCAGCAGCCCGGCTCCCAGGGGGAAGAAAAATGAGCAGTTCTTC CASSPAPRGKKNEQFF . TRBJ2-1 TRBV5-1 TRBD1
TGTGCCAGCAGCTTGGCAAGCAGGGCACACGATACGCAGTATTTT CASSLASRAHDTQYF . TRBJ2-3 TRBV5-8 .
TGTGCCAGTAGGAAGGGGAGGGAGAATGGGGCCAACGTCCTGACTTTC CASRKGRENGANVLTF few TRBJ2-6 TRBV19 TRBD2
TGCGCCAGCAGCCAAGCGTACAGGTTGGGGCAGGGGGCCTTTAACACTGAAGCTTTCTTT CASSQAYRLGQGAFNTEAFF . TRBJ1-1 TRBV4-1 TRBD1
TGTGCCAGCAGCTTAGTTGCCAGGGGAGGGGGTAATGAAAAACTGTTTTTT CASSLVARGGGNEKLFF . TRBJ1-4 TRBV7-2 .
TGTGCCAGCAGGCGTGGGTCAGCGAGCAATCAGCCCCAGCATTTT CASRRGSASNQPQHF . TRBJ1-5 TRBV2 .
TGTGCCAGCAGTTACACGGGACAGGGGGCCGAGCAGTACTTC CASSYTGQGAEQYF once TRBJ2-7 TRBV6-5 TRBD1
TGTGCCACCAGTGTTCAGGGGGCCTACGAGCAGTACTTC CATSVQGAYEQYF . TRBJ2-7 TRBV24-1 TRBD1
TGTGCCAGCAGTGACCCGGGACTAGCAGGGGCCGGCGAGCAGTACTTC CASSDPGLAGAGEQYF . TRBJ2-7 TRBV27 TRBD2
TGTGCCTGGAAATTGTTAGCGGAACTTTTCACAGATACGCAGTATTTT CAWKLLAELFTDTQYF . TRBJ2-3 TRBV30 .
TGTGCCAGCAGTTCCGGACAAATACCCTACGAGCAGTACTTC CASSSGQIPYEQYF . TRBJ2-7 TRBV27 .
TGTGCCAGCAGCTTTGGCAGGGGGGAGACCCAGTACTTC CASSFGRGETQYF . TRBJ2-5 TRBV7-2 TRBD1
TGTGCCAGCAGCTTAGATTATAGACTAGGGGTGACAGATACGCAGTATTTT CASSLDYRLGVTDTQYF . TRBJ2-3 TRBV11-2 .
TGTGCCAGCAGCTTCCTCGGGCGAGGACAGGAAGCTTTCTTT CASSFLGRGQEAFF . TRBJ1-1 TRBV7-9 .